This T cell receptor beta chain is from a study of blood T cell repertoires in COVID-19 (dated by TCRdb to 2019 to 2021). With respect to the entire study: Samples covering the acute and convalescent phases of COVID-19 were provided by collaborators in the United States, Italy and Spain. A freely available public database, intended as a resource for researchers studying the immune response to SARS-CoV-2, is where the repertoires were released. The dataset comprised deeply sampled blood TCRbeta repertoires from subjects exposed to, actively infected with, or recovered from COVID-19. The prospective study material was composed of cDNA or gDNA derived from T cells, B-cell-depleted T cells, or PBMCs. A de-identified subject ID, COVID-19 status, age in years and sex were almost always included in the sample metadata. Where available, HLA class I and class II types were taken from metadata supplied by the sample provider and were not determined by assay-based typing. The samples were drawn from two sources: the first 160 participants of the ongoing ImmuneRACE study, and fewer than 1,500 subjects contributed by 6 global collaborators.

Counted from cysteine to phenylalanine, this CDR3 has 13 amino acids. Only the CDR3 DNA stays, 39 bases, in frame from base 1. Per the germline V gene, KGHDR is the CDR1 and SFDVKD is the CDR2. V and J lose 1 base and 3 bases, and a span of 6 bases separates them. TCRbeta CDR3 regions were amplified from genomic DNA by means of the immunoSEQ Assay, a bias-controlled multiplex PCR. The study's processing was this. Within the assay, amplification of reference gene primers was used to estimate how many nucleated cells each sample contained. To quantify the absolute abundance of each unique TCRbeta CDR3 rearrangement, sequence reads were collapsed and filtered. For each sample, productive Simpson clonality was calculated by taking the square root of Simpson's diversity index across productive rearrangements. The source is immuneACCESS, and TCRdb retained only in-frame sequences with V and J called. Part of the clones is not carried over; for the studies checked, unresolved V genes explain less than half of this, and the remainder is unexplained. From that table come the V and J calls and clone size; the DNA was used to work out D and trimming. Recorded for this sample are 110,000 or so clones; around 85% of them occurred a single time. The top ten constitute around 6% of the sample.

General study outcomes and caveats: The amount of clinical and demographic metadata varied by source and participant and was provided uncurated.

A word on this clone: It has no known antigen specificity. There are no base qualities to consult, and no much larger clone falls within one base.

One collaborating source in Seattle enrolled patients while the patients were actively infected and followed the patients over time throughout the course of disease. The collaborating institutions used their own protocols to collect whole blood in K2EDTA tubes. For TCRbeta analysis, collaborators shipped samples as frozen whole blood, isolated PBMCs, or DNA extracted from either of those sample types. Sequencing was carried out using peripheral blood. The origin of this receptor is a woman in her sixties or seventies with COVID-19, enrolled during active disease. Here the chain combines TRBV24-1 and TRBJ2-7; a tentative D call is TRBD1 (5 bases match). The DNA sequence reads TGTGCCACCAGTGATTTAACAGGCTACGAGCAGTACTTC. Translated, it gives CATSDLTGYEQYF.